The 9 T cell receptor beta chains below come from one sample, sequenced in a study of T cell responses to AZD1222 COVID-19 vaccine. Produced via immunoSEQ multiplex PCR; TCRdb's table is partial and in-frame only. In the table there are 180,000 or so clones, approximately 93% of which are singletons. This specimen was peripheral blood, taken 28 days after the second AZD1222 dose. These receptors were collected from an adult who received the AZD1222 COVID-19 vaccine.

The chain carries TRBV19 and TRBJ1-5; possible D gene TRBD1, 6 bases. The CDR3 has 15 residues. The V and J ends lost 6 bases and 3 bases respectively, with 15 bases between them. The germline V gene has CDR1 LNHDA and CDR2 SQIVND (reference sequence). CDR3 DNA sequence: TGTGCCAGTAGAAATCAGGGGCAGAACAATCAGCCCCAGCATTTT. Translating it yields CASRNQGQNNQPQHF.

The chain recombines TRBV5-1 with TRBJ2-5; D is unclear. The CDR3 has 13 residues. Trimming cost V 2 bases and J 1 base, with 6 bases left between them. Germline V lookup: CDR1 SGHRS, CDR2 YFSETQ. The CDR3 spells CASSFNSQETQYF. The CDR3 bases are TGCGCCAGCAGCTTTAACAGCCAAGAGACCCAGTACTTC.

The chain uses TRBV24-1 and TRBJ1-3; D not certain. Germline values: CDR1 KGHDR, CDR2 SFDVKD. The CDR3 sequence is 17 residues long. V dropped 2 bases and J dropped 0 bases, with 13 bases sitting between them. Here the CDR3 DNA reads TGTGCCACCAGTGATTGCGAGGTAGTCTTCTCTGGAAACACCATATATTTT. Protein sequence: CATSDCEVVFSGNTIYF.

V usage is TRBV4-1 and J usage is TRBJ2-7; 7 nucleotides line up with TRBD1. V shed 4 bases and J 0 bases; nucleotides not matched to a gene: 9. Germline loops: CDR1 MGHRA, CDR2 YSYEKL. This CDR3 comprises 16 residues. The CDR3 sequence is CASSPPPGGSSYEQYF. As DNA, the CDR3 is TGCGCCAGCAGCCCCCCCCCAGGGGGAAGCTCCTACGAGCAGTACTTC.

The chain couples TRBV6-5 to TRBJ1-5; TRBD1 agrees at 7 bases. The length of the CDR3 is 14 residues. Germline V lookup: CDR1 MNHEY, CDR2 SVGAGI. V shed 6 bases, J shed 4 bases, and the junction held 6 bases outside the gene matches. The CDR3 is CASRETGKNQPQHF. In DNA form, the CDR3 reads TGTGCCAGCAGAGAGACAGGGAAGAATCAGCCCCAGCATTTT.

The gene calls are TRBV6-2 or TRBV6-3 and TRBJ1-6; D unresolved. Trimming cost V 0 bases and J 15 bases, with 9 bases left between them. Germline loops: CDR1 MNHEY, CDR2 SVGEGT. The CDR3 sequence is 12 residues long. CDR3 amino acids: CASSYSYVNLHF. The CDR3 DNA sequence: TGTGCCAGCAGTTACTCGTATGTTAACCTCCACTTT.

The rearrangement links TRBV9 to TRBJ1-5; possible D gene TRBD1, 5 bases. Trimming cost V 3 bases and J 6 bases, with 10 bases left between them. Per germline, CDR1 SGDLS and CDR2 YYNGEE. CDR3 length: 13 amino acids. CDR3 sequence (DNA): TGTGCCAGCAGCGGGGGGGGTAGTCAGCCCCAGCATTTT. Amino acid sequence: CASSGGGSQPQHF.

The J gene is TRBJ2-1, the V gene TRBV19, with TRBD1 identical over 12 bases. The length of the CDR3 is 15 residues. The germline V gene encodes CDR1 LNHDA and CDR2 SQIVND (reference sequence). Unmatched junction bases numbered 5, after V lost 3 bases and J lost 8 bases. This CDR3 reads CASSIGTGGFDEQFF. In DNA form, the CDR3 reads TGTGCCAGTAGTATCGGGACAGGGGGCTTCGATGAGCAGTTCTTC. The variable domain in full, completed from reference TRBV19 and TRBJ2-1, reads DGGITQSPKYLFRKEGQNVTLSCEQNLNHDAMYWYRQDPGQGLRLIYYSQIVNDFQKGDIAEGYSVSREKKESFPLTVTSAQKNPTAFYLCASSIGTGGFDEQFFGPGTRLTVL.

V is TRBV28 and J is TRBJ1-2; 7 positions agree with TRBD1. From germline, CDR1 is MDHEN and CDR2 SYDVKM. Trimming removed 7 bases from V and 2 bases from J; junction bases left unmatched: 4. CDR3 length: 13 amino acids. This CDR3 reads CASNRQGNYGYTF. DNA of the CDR3: TGTGCCAGCAATAGACAGGGAAACTATGGCTACACCTTC.